The present T cell receptor beta chain was sequenced within a study of radiation and T cells in renal cell carcinoma. Overall study: Nephrectomy followed 15 Gy stereotactic body radiation by 4 weeks.

V lost 0 bases and J lost 1, with 13 bases in between. Germline lookup yields CDR1 SGHRS and CDR2 YFSETQ. The CDR3 is 16 residues long. This clone was picked up one time. The data were produced by immunoSEQ multiplex PCR, yet TCRdb's version contains in-frame clones alone and is incomplete. This sample has 150,000 to 160,000 clones; over 80% occur once, and the top ten carry approximately 13%. As for time point: blood 2 weeks post-SBRT. Treatment denoted: 15 Gy SBRT to primary tumor, nephrectomy 4 weeks later. The specimen comprised blood, sampled from a patient whose treatment included radiotherapy and nephrectomy. This rearrangement joins TRBV5-1 to TRBJ1-2; D remains ambiguous. The source is a woman aged 50 to 65 with renal cell carcinoma. The CDR3 region is CASSLGAWEVNYGYTF. The CDR3, as DNA: TGCGCCAGCAGCTTGGGGGCTTGGGAGGTTAACTATGGCTACACCTTC. Filled out from reference TRBV5-1 and TRBJ1-2, the complete variable domain reads KAGVTQTPRYLIKTRGQQVTLSCSPISGHRSVSWYQQTPGQGLQFLFEYFSETQRNKGNFPGRFSGRQFSNSRSEMNVSTLELGDSALYLCASSLGAWEVNYGYTFGSGTRLTVV.